This T cell receptor (beta chain) was identified in a study of cytomegalovirus exposure and HLA in healthy donors. The PCR made use of 60 Vbeta and 13 Jbeta primers. Sequencing used immunoSEQ multiplex PCR; TCRdb keeps in-frame clones, though not all of them. Here the sample spans 150,000 to 200,000 clones, about two thirds being singletons. CDR1 and CDR2 from the germline V gene are GTSNPN and SVGIG (reference sequence). With 5 bases clipped from V and 9 bases from J, the junction kept 9 bases outside the gene matches. The CDR3 has 13 residues. This chain connects TRBV30 to TRBJ2-1; TRBD1 matches 8 bases. This sequence was found in a man younger than 40 in good health and CMV-seropositive. The sequenced sample consisted of PBMCs. The CDR3 nucleotides are TGTGCCTGGCTTAGGACAGGGCGCGGTGAGCAGTTCTTC. Protein: CAWLRTGRGEQFF.